These T cell receptor beta chains were read from a single sample in a study of shared clonotypes between healthy human individuals. The protocol was immunoSEQ multiplex PCR, while the TCRdb copy is restricted to in-frame clones and leaves out a portion. This sample has under 2,500,000 clones; approximately 95% occur once, and the top ten carry approximately 0.13%. The sequencing sample was made of naive CD4+ T cells sorted from blood. These receptors all come from a man aged 18 to 29 in good health. Both conserved end residues are trimmed from each CDR3. The size field is filled for only some rows; it gives once, few, many or a size class.

V gene: TRBV7-2
J gene: TRBJ2-7
clone size: NA
CDR3 protein: ASSEDRVRYEQY

V gene: TRBV5-1
J gene: TRBJ2-1
clone size: NA
CDR3 protein: ASSFAGVNEQF

V gene: TRBV6-1
J gene: TRBJ2-7
clone size: NA
CDR3 protein: ASTPGGDEQY

V gene: TRBV9
J gene: TRBJ2-1
clone size: NA
CDR3 protein: ASSVGGIYNEQF

V gene: TRBV6-1
J gene: TRBJ1-5
clone size: NA
CDR3 protein: ASRSPASNQPQH

V gene: TRBV5-1
J gene: TRBJ1-3
clone size: NA
CDR3 protein: ASSPAPSSGNTIY

V gene: TRBV18
J gene: TRBJ1-2
clone size: NA
CDR3 protein: ASSPPYQMMTNYGYT

V gene: TRBV7-9
J gene: TRBJ1-1
clone size: NA
CDR3 protein: ASALTEAF

V gene: TRBV18
J gene: TRBJ2-7
clone size: NA
CDR3 protein: ASSPEGIRDEQY

V gene: TRBV10-2
J gene: TRBJ2-2
clone size: once
CDR3 protein: ASSPGWTGELF

V gene: TRBV6-5
J gene: TRBJ2-3
clone size: NA
CDR3 protein: ASRRGGRTDTQY

V gene: TRBV9
J gene: TRBJ1-6
clone size: few
CDR3 protein: ASSAIGTANSPLH

V gene: TRBV2
J gene: TRBJ1-6
clone size: NA
CDR3 protein: ASSVRQGDNSPLH

V gene: TRBV5-1
J gene: TRBJ1-2
clone size: NA
CDR3 protein: ASSSQKEGHGYT

V gene: TRBV30
J gene: TRBJ2-2
clone size: NA
CDR3 protein: AWSDRVTGELF

V gene: TRBV30
J gene: TRBJ2-3
clone size: NA
CDR3 protein: AWSGGADTQY

V gene: TRBV19
J gene: TRBJ1-2
clone size: NA
CDR3 protein: ASSIRGQSYGYT

V gene: TRBV15
J gene: TRBJ2-7
clone size: once
CDR3 protein: ATSRDRDREPY

V gene: TRBV5-5
J gene: TRBJ1-2
clone size: NA
CDR3 protein: ASNGGATYGYT

V gene: TRBV6-1
J gene: TRBJ2-7
clone size: NA
CDR3 protein: ASSEGAFYYEQY

V gene: TRBV2
J gene: TRBJ1-6
clone size: few
CDR3 protein: ASGGMNSPLH

V gene: TRBV30
J gene: TRBJ2-1
clone size: once
CDR3 protein: AWTSGRTSSSYNEQF

V gene: TRBV11-2
J gene: TRBJ2-2
clone size: once
CDR3 protein: ASSLDSGGANTGELF

V gene: TRBV15
J gene: TRBJ2-1
clone size: once
CDR3 protein: ATSKSGVIDEQF

V gene: TRBV5-1
J gene: TRBJ2-7
clone size: NA
CDR3 protein: ASSLEGRTYEQY

V gene: TRBV27
J gene: TRBJ1-1
clone size: NA
CDR3 protein: ASSFDTRENTEAF

V gene: TRBV25-1
J gene: TRBJ1-2
clone size: NA
CDR3 protein: ASSEIGHGYT

V gene: TRBV5-1
J gene: TRBJ2-5
clone size: NA
CDR3 protein: ASSRGQGKETQY

V gene: TRBV5-1
J gene: TRBJ1-4
clone size: NA
CDR3 protein: ARQRGPKEKLF

V gene: TRBV19
J gene: TRBJ2-7
clone size: NA
CDR3 protein: ASSIAGTSGTVSSYEQY

V gene: TRBV5-1
J gene: TRBJ2-3
clone size: NA
CDR3 protein: ASSSAGLAGTDTQY

V gene: TRBV10-2
J gene: TRBJ2-7
clone size: NA
CDR3 protein: ASNPRQGYEQY

V gene: TRBV7-8
J gene: TRBJ2-7
clone size: NA
CDR3 protein: ASSRILGEQY

V gene: TRBV5-1
J gene: TRBJ2-5
clone size: NA
CDR3 protein: ASSLVLAGEETQY

V gene: TRBV10-3
J gene: TRBJ2-5
clone size: NA
CDR3 protein: AISLAGPYQETQY

V gene: TRBV5-1
J gene: TRBJ2-7
clone size: NA
CDR3 protein: ASSLDQGAIYEQY

V gene: TRBV4-2
J gene: TRBJ1-5
clone size: NA
CDR3 protein: ASGLETGPQPQH

V gene: TRBV4-3
J gene: TRBJ2-7
clone size: NA
CDR3 protein: ASSQERSGLGYEQY

V gene: TRBV19
J gene: TRBJ1-5
clone size: NA
CDR3 protein: ASQKDRGRQPQH

V gene: TRBV19
J gene: TRBJ1-3
clone size: NA
CDR3 protein: ASSTRTEGNTIY

V gene: TRBV28
J gene: TRBJ2-3
clone size: NA
CDR3 protein: ASKRGGPDTQY

V gene: TRBV18
J gene: TRBJ2-7
clone size: NA
CDR3 protein: ASSPAGYEQY

V gene: TRBV28
J gene: TRBJ1-1
clone size: NA
CDR3 protein: ASSFPPEAF

V gene: TRBV28
J gene: TRBJ2-5
clone size: NA
CDR3 protein: ASRASGTGTVAEETQY

V gene: TRBV10-3
J gene: TRBJ1-2
clone size: NA
CDR3 protein: AIRPTVYGYT

V gene: TRBV5-6
J gene: TRBJ1-6
clone size: once
CDR3 protein: ASSPRTGGNSPLH

V gene: TRBV4-2
J gene: TRBJ2-3
clone size: NA
CDR3 protein: ASSPTSLIADTQY